The sequence of this TCR beta chain was determined in a study of naive and memory T cell subsets. Two oligonucleotides, mixed equimolar, formed the beta constant-region primer covering TRBC1 and TRBC2. Ligated cDNA was amplified by four rounds of PCR with nested alpha and beta constant-region primers and SP2. A single record per CDR3 protein comes from TCRdb applying MiXCR to the UMI-ligation and nested PCR reads. The sample carries under 150,000 distinct CDR3 sequences, approximately 21% recorded once. The CDR3 is 15 amino acids. Germline V gives CDR1 SGHVS, CDR2 FNYEAQ. Trimming pared 6 bases from V and 1 base from J, leaving 12 bases between. Cells stained for CD3, CD4, CD8, CD45RA and CD27 were sorted into four subsets. Findings and caveats of the study: Between naive and memory subsets, TCR abundance power law exponents differed. Expression changes during T cell differentiation may affect RNA-based TCR counts. A few larger clonotypes appeared in naive repertoires, especially CD8, possibly memory cells re-expressing CD45RA. From naive to CM, EM and EMRA, diversity decreased and Gini increased.

Notes on this clonotype: Antigen unknown.

The sequenced sample was naive CD8+ T cells from blood. The chain links TRBV7-6 to TRBJ2-2; D perhaps matches TRBD1 (5 bases). The clonotype was recovered from a human donor in good health. The CDR3 sequence is CASSLAQGNTGELFF. In nucleotides, the CDR3 is TGTGCCAGCAGTTTGGCCCAGGGGAACACCGGGGAGCTGTTTTTT.